These 16 T cell receptor beta chains originate from one sample sequenced in a study of blood T cell repertoires in COVID-19. Using immunoSEQ multiplex PCR, the repertoire was profiled, and TCRdb retains in-frame clones only, with some absent. This table holds fewer than 110,000 clones, 70% to 90% found once. Sequencing was done on a sample of peripheral blood. Every receptor here comes from a man aged 50 to 60 in a cohort sampled during active COVID-19.

The V call is TRBV10-3, the J call TRBJ2-3; 8 positions match TRBD1. The CDR3 length is 15 residues. Germline values: CDR1 ENHRY, CDR2 SYGVKD. J was trimmed by 1 base and V by 6 bases; bases with no gene match: 6. CDR3 in amino acids: CAIRSGGAGTDTQYF. As DNA, the CDR3 is TGTGCCATCAGGTCAGGGGGCGCAGGCACAGATACGCAGTATTTT.

The chain joins TRBV10-3 to TRBJ1-6, with TRBD1 as a possible D gene (5 bases). This CDR3 comprises 12 residues. V was pared by 10 bases and J by 7 bases, with 11 bases between. The germline gives CDR1 ENHRY, CDR2 SYGVKD. The CDR3 sequence is CATQGGNSPLHF. The CDR3 DNA sequence: TGTGCCACGCAGGGTGGGAATTCACCCCTCCACTTT.

This clone is judged large. The rearrangement uses TRBV7-9 and TRBJ2-5; TRBD1 aligns across 10 bases. The CDR3 consists of 17 residues. Germline assignment: CDR1 SEHNR and CDR2 FQNEAQ (reference sequence). Germline trimming cut 7 bases from V and 1 base from J; bases unmatched to any gene: 12. The CDR3 protein is CASTHRQGANLQETQYF. Here the CDR3 DNA reads TGTGCCAGCACCCACCGACAGGGGGCAAATCTCCAAGAGACCCAGTACTTC.

The gene calls are TRBV19 and TRBJ1-2; D is possibly TRBD1 (5 bases). From germline, CDR1 is LNHDA and CDR2 SQIVND (reference sequence). CDR3 length equals 14 residues. V was shortened by 3 bases and J by 2 bases, with 10 bases between the two germline ends. CDR3 coding DNA: TGTGCCAGTAGTATCCGCAGGGTCAACTATGGCTACACCTTC. Its translation: CASSIRRVNYGYTF.

This chain uses TRBV5-4 with TRBJ2-3, with 8 bases fitting TRBD1. The trim removed 6 bases at V and 3 bases at J, leaving 12 bases unmatched. The V gene's germline CDR1 is SGHNT and CDR2 YYREEE (reference sequence). This CDR3 region has 16 residues. CDR3 bases: TGTGCCAGCACCCTTCGGACAGGGAGTAAGACAGATACGCAGTATTTT. It translates to CASTLRTGSKTDTQYF. The full variable domain, with the rest looked up from reference TRBV5-4 and TRBJ2-3, is ETGVTQSPTHLIKTRGQQVTLRCSSQSGHNTVSWYQQALGQGPQFIFQYYREEENGRGNFPPRFSGLQFPNYSSELNVNALELDDSALYLCASTLRTGSKTDTQYFGPGTRLTVL.

Only one count was recorded for this clone. J is TRBJ1-6 and V is TRBV6-5; D gene ambiguous. This CDR3 spans 12 amino acids. Germline V gene lookup returns CDR1 MNHEY and CDR2 SVGAGI. V was shortened by 6 bases and J by 4 bases, with 4 bases between the two germline ends. CDR3 residues: CASRQYNSPLHF. The CDR3 region has the DNA TGTGCCAGCAGGCAGTATAATTCACCCCTCCACTTT.

The chain recombines TRBV24-1 with TRBJ2-5, with D hard to call. Deletions cut 4 bases from V and 5 bases from J, with 10 bases between. Germline V lookup: CDR1 KGHDR, CDR2 SFDVKD. The CDR3 runs 13 residues. Here the CDR3 reads CATSETGGETQYF. CDR3 coding DNA: TGTGCCACCAGTGAGACGGGTGGGGAGACCCAGTACTTC.

J is TRBJ2-7 and V is TRBV9; TRBD1 agrees at 8 bases. The CDR3 totals 15 residues. Germline V gene lookup returns CDR1 SGDLS and CDR2 YYNGEE. Losses at the gene ends were 3 bases for V and 3 bases for J; bases not matched to a gene: 8. The CDR3 region has the DNA TGTGCCAGCAGCGGGGGGACAGGTATCTTCTACGAGCAGTACTTC. It codes for CASSGGTGIFYEQYF. The full variable domain, its missing parts supplied by reference TRBV9 and TRBJ2-7, is DSGVTQTPKHLITATGQRVTLRCSPRSGDLSVYWYQQSLDQGLQFLIQYYNGEERAKGNILERFSAQQFPDLHSELNLSSLELGDSALYFCASSGGTGIFYEQYFGPGTRLTVT.

This clone was seen just once. V gene TRBV5-1 combines with J gene TRBJ1-1; D is perhaps TRBD1 (5 bases). With 3 bases removed from V and 7 bases from J, the gap between germline ends came to 16 bases. Per germline, CDR1 SGHRS and CDR2 YFSETQ. This CDR3 comprises 14 residues. In DNA, the CDR3 is TGCGCCAGCAGCTGGGCAGGGCCCACGCTTGAAGCTTTCTTT. Its translation is CASSWAGPTLEAFF.

This clone was picked up one time. The chain couples TRBV29-1 to TRBJ1-4; D remains unclear. V was clipped by 7 bases and J by 0 bases, with 9 bases between them. The germline V gene encodes CDR1 SQVTM and CDR2 ANQGSEA. The CDR3 loop spans 13 amino acids. In DNA form, the CDR3 reads TGCAGCGGGGCGGGTGCAACTAATGAAAAACTGTTTTTT. This translates into CSGAGATNEKLFF.

The chain combines TRBV5-4 with TRBJ1-6, with D possibly matching TRBD1 (6 bases). Trimming cost V 0 bases and J 10 bases, with 11 bases left between them. There are 14 residues in the CDR3. CDR1 SGHNT and CDR2 YYREEE come from the germline V gene (reference sequence). The CDR3 protein is CASSLGQEGSPLHF. The CDR3 DNA follows: TGTGCCAGCAGCTTGGGACAGGAAGGGTCACCCCTCCACTTT.

The chain is built from TRBV6-5 and TRBJ1-6, with 9 bases fitting TRBD1. V trimming: 2 bases; J trimming: 7 bases; junction bases outside the gene matches: 6. CDR1 is MNHEY and CDR2 is SVGAGI in the germline V gene. The CDR3 is 16 residues long. The CDR3 DNA reads TGTGCCAGCAGTTACCAGGGACAGGGACGGAATTCACCCCTCCACTTT. Translated: CASSYQGQGRNSPLHF.

The chain recombines TRBV9 with TRBJ1-1; the D gene is possibly TRBD1 (6 bases). Trimming stripped 4 bases from V and 4 bases from J, with 29 bases between. This CDR3 is built from 19 residues. Germline V gene sequence: CDR1 SGDLS, CDR2 YYNGEE. The CDR3 loop is CASSSPPFPSGGASTEAFF. The CDR3 bases are TGTGCCAGCAGCTCCCCCCCCTTCCCTTCGGGGGGCGCCTCCACTGAAGCTTTCTTT.

Only a few counts were recorded for this clone. The chain joins TRBV4-1 to TRBJ2-2; TRBD2 aligns across 10 bases. The CDR3 length is 16 residues. J gave up 4 bases and V 3 bases, and 5 bases lay outside the gene matches. Germline assignment: CDR1 MGHRA and CDR2 YSYEKL. CDR3 nucleotides: TGCGCCAGCAGCCAGCCGGGACTAGCGACCACCGGGGAGCTGTTTTTT. As protein: CASSQPGLATTGELFF.

The CDR3 DNA sequence: TGTGCCAGCAGTAGGGACAACTCCTACGAGCAGTACTTC. It specifies CASSRDNSYEQYF. The chain recombines TRBV2 with TRBJ2-7; possible D gene TRBD1, 6 bases. This CDR3 is 13 amino acids long. V was trimmed by 5 bases and J by 0 bases, leaving 8 bases between them. Germline V CDR1 and CDR2: SNHLY, FYNNEI.

This chain connects TRBV27 to TRBJ1-4; the match to TRBD1 covers 8 bases. Germline V gene lookup returns CDR1 MNHEY and CDR2 SMNVEV (reference sequence). The CDR3 length is 14 residues. Losses at the gene ends were 2 bases for V and 10 bases for J; bases not matched to a gene: 6. CDR3 region: CASSLRTGIGKLFF. In DNA, the CDR3 is TGTGCCAGCAGTTTAAGGACAGGGATCGGAAAACTGTTTTTT.